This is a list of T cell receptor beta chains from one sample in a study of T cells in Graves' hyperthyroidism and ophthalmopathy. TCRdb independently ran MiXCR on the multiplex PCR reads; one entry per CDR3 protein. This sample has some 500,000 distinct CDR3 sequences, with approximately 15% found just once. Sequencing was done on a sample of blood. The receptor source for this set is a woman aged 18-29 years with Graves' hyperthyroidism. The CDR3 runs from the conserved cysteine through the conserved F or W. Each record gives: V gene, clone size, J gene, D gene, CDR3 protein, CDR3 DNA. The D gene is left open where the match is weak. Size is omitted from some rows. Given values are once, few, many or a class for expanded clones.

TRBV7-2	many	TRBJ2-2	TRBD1	CASSLGGQGATGELFF	TGTGCCAGCAGCTTAGGGGGACAGGGGGCAACGGGGGAGCTGTTTTTT
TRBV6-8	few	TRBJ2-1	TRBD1	CASSFPRGLVYNEQFF	TGTGCCAGCAGTTTTCCCAGGGGGCTCGTCTACAATGAGCAGTTCTTC
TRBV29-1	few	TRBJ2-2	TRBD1	CSATGATGELFF	TGCAGCGCGACAGGGGCCACCGGGGAGCTGTTTTTT
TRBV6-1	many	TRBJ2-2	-	CASSGGWGNTGELFF	TGTGCCAGCAGTGGGGGGTGGGGGAACACCGGGGAGCTGTTTTTT
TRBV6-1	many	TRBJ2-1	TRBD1	CASTKDREADNEQFF	TGTGCCAGCACCAAGGACAGGGAAGCCGACAATGAGCAGTTCTTC
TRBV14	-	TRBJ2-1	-	CASSQESLYNEQFF	TGTGCCAGCAGCCAAGAATCACTTTACAATGAGCAGTTCTTC
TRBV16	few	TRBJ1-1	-	CASSQSMRGLEDTEAFF	TGTGCCAGCAGCCAATCGATGAGGGGATTGGAGGACACTGAAGCTTTCTTT
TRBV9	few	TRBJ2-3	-	CASSVVGRGTDTQYF	TGTGCCAGCAGCGTAGTCGGGAGAGGCACAGATACGCAGTATTTT
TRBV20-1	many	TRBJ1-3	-	CSAESHGNTIYF	TGCAGTGCCGAGAGTCATGGAAACACCATATATTTT
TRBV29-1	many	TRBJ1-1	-	CSVPTGAGDTEAFF	TGCAGCGTCCCGACGGGTGCGGGGGATACTGAAGCTTTCTTT
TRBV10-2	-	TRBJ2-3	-	CASSESTAGAFTDTQYF	TGCGCCAGCAGTGAGTCGACAGCGGGCGCCTTCACAGATACGCAGTATTTT
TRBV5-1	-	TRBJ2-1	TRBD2	CASSFTSGSNEQFF	TGCGCCAGCAGCTTTACTAGCGGGAGCAATGAGCAGTTCTTC
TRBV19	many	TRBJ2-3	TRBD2	CASSLAGLVGDTQYF	TGTGCCAGTAGTCTCGCGGGACTAGTCGGAGATACGCAGTATTTT
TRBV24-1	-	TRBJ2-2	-	CATSEAGKGVPTGELFF	TGTGCCACCAGTGAAGCCGGGAAAGGGGTTCCCACCGGGGAGCTGTTTTTT
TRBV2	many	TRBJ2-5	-	CASSGVGAMKTQYF	TGTGCCAGCAGTGGGGTAGGGGCGATGAAGACCCAGTACTTC
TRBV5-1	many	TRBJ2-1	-	CASGDGGEQFF	TGCGCCAGCGGGGACGGTGGTGAGCAGTTCTTC
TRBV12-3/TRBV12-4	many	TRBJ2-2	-	CASSPGEDTGELFF	TGTGCCAGCAGTCCAGGGGAAGACACCGGGGAGCTGTTTTTT
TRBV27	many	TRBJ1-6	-	CASSFPNSPLHF	TGTGCCAGCAGTTTTCCGAATTCACCCCTCCACTTT
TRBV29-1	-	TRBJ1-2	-	CSVEEGAYYGYTF	TGCAGCGTTGAAGAGGGGGCCTACTATGGCTACACCTTC
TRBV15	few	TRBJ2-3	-	CATSRSASADTQYF	TGTGCCACCAGCAGATCCGCTAGCGCAGATACGCAGTATTTT
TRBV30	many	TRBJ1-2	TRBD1	CAWSTGEHGYTF	TGTGCCTGGAGCACAGGGGAGCATGGCTACACCTTC
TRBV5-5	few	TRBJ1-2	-	CASSPLSRGHNNYGYTF	TGTGCCAGCAGCCCTCTTTCTCGGGGACACAATAACTATGGCTACACCTTC
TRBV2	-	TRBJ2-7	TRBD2	CASSEQGLAGVNYEQYF	TGTGCCAGCAGTGAACAGGGACTAGCGGGGGTCAACTACGAGCAGTACTTC
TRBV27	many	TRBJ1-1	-	CASTSKGQLNTEAFF	TGTGCCAGCACCTCAAAAGGACAGTTGAACACTGAAGCTTTCTTT
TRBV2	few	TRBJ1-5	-	CASSDTGIQPQHF	TGTGCCAGCAGTGACACAGGGATTCAGCCCCAGCATTTT
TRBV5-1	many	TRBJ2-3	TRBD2	CASSLLGDGRAGGDTQYF	TGCGCCAGCAGCTTGTTAGGTGACGGGAGGGCCGGCGGAGATACGCAGTATTTT
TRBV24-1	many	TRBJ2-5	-	CATSDRWGRELETQYF	TGTGCCACCAGTGATCGTTGGGGGCGCGAGTTGGAGACCCAGTACTTC
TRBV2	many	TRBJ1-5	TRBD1	CASLPDRVEQPQHF	TGTGCCAGCTTGCCGGACAGGGTAGAACAGCCCCAGCATTTT
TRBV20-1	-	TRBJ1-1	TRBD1	CSARDSGPQAFF	TGCAGTGCACGGGACAGCGGGCCTCAAGCTTTCTTT
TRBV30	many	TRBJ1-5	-	CAWSESGYGQPQHF	TGTGCCTGGAGTGAGTCAGGCTATGGTCAGCCCCAGCATTTT
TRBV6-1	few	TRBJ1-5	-	CASRMGGGSRQPQHF	TGTGCCAGCAGGATGGGGGGGGGGTCCCGGCAGCCCCAGCATTTT
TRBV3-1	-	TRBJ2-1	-	CASSQLAWSSYNEQFF	TGTGCCAGCAGCCAATTAGCTTGGAGCTCCTACAATGAGCAGTTCTTC
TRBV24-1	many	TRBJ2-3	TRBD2	CATSDQSFQREVRGGRGDTQYF	TGTGCCACCAGTGATCAATCTTTCCAGCGGGAAGTTCGTGGCGGGAGAGGAGATACGCAGTATTTT
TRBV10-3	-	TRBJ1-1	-	CAIRLGTEAFF	TGTGCCATCAGGTTGGGCACTGAAGCTTTCTTT
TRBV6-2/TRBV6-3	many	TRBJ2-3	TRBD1	CASSPQGKDTQYF	TGTGCCAGCAGTCCACAGGGGAAAGATACGCAGTATTTT
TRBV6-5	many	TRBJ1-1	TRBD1	CASSYGLTGGDTEAFF	TGTGCCAGCAGTTACGGATTGACAGGGGGGGACACTGAAGCTTTCTTT
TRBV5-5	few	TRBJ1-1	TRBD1	CASSPDRGGRAFF	TGTGCCAGCAGCCCTGACAGGGGAGGACGAGCTTTCTTT
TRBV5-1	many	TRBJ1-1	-	CASSLWDGNTEAFF	TGCGCCAGCAGCTTGTGGGACGGGAACACTGAAGCTTTCTTT
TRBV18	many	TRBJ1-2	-	CASSNIRDYGYTF	TGTGCCAGCTCGAATATAAGGGACTATGGCTACACCTTC
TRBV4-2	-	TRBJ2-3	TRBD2	CASSQEARSGSGADTQYF	TGTGCCAGCAGCCAAGAGGCGAGGAGCGGGAGTGGGGCAGATACGCAGTATTTT
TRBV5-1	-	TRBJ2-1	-	CASSRTGGWVGSNEQFF	TGCGCCAGCAGCCGAACGGGGGGCTGGGTTGGTAGTAATGAGCAGTTCTTC
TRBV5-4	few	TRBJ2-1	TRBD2	CASSKREGLGNEQFF	TGTGCCAGCAGCAAGCGGGAGGGCCTGGGGAATGAGCAGTTCTTC
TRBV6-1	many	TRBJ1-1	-	CASSSRTDMNTEAFF	TGTGCCAGCAGTTCCCGGACAGACATGAACACTGAAGCTTTCTTT
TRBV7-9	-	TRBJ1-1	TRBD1	CAFNDRVNTEAFF	TGTGCTTTCAACGACAGGGTAAACACTGAAGCTTTCTTT
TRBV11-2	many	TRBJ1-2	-	CASSLQGDYGYTF	TGTGCCAGCAGCTTGCAGGGTGACTATGGCTACACCTTC
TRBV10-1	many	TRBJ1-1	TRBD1	CASSVSGQANTEAFF	TGCGCCAGCAGTGTATCGGGACAGGCGAACACTGAAGCTTTCTTT
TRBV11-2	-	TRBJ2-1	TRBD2	CASRRPRRLAGEGRDNEQFF	TGTGCCAGCAGGAGACCCAGAAGGCTAGCGGGAGAAGGTAGGGACAATGAGCAGTTCTTC